This TCR beta chain is drawn from a study of CD8 T cells in ankylosing spondylitis. As the method for making TCR beta libraries, quantitative 5'-RACE with molecular barcodes was used. MiXCR was run by TCRdb on the 5' RACE reads, yielding one entry per CDR3 protein. This repertoire shows over 100,000 distinct CDR3 sequences, about an eighth found once; its top ten account for around 4.3%. This clonotype was detected many times. The CDR3 runs to 12 residues. Germline CDR1 and CDR2: ENHRY and SYGVKD. V lost 10 bases, J lost 2 bases, and 11 bases lay in between. The receptor's source is a female donor with ankylosing spondylitis or in good health (not recorded which). The rearrangement joins TRBV10-3 to TRBJ2-5; D not certain. The material sequenced was blood, either unsorted or a sorted T cell fraction (not recorded which). The CDR3 region is CATTHLQETQYF. DNA for the CDR3: TGTGCCACGACTCACCTTCAAGAGACCCAGTACTTC.